These 6 T cell receptor beta chains originate from one sample sequenced in a study of a mutant IDH1 vaccine in newly diagnosed glioma. Clones were read by immunoSEQ multiplex PCR, and TCRdb kept only the in-frame ones, dropping some. The table has about 50,000 clones, around 86% seen once. Time point noted: baseline, week 1 (first vaccination visit). Documented treatment: pre-vaccination baseline after standard-of-care therapy. Sequences were derived from PBMCs, sampled from a glioma patient treated with radiotherapy, temozolomide or both. The receptor source for this set is a man aged 35 to 55 with glioma.

This chain uses TRBV7-9 with TRBJ2-7, with 13 bases matching TRBD2. Per germline, CDR1 SEHNR and CDR2 FQNEAQ (reference sequence). The ends lost 5 bases at V and 5 bases at J; junction bases unmatched: 9. The CDR3 spans 16 residues. This CDR3 is CASSLERGLAGNEQYF. The CDR3 DNA is TGTGCCAGCAGCCTGGAAAGGGGACTAGCGGGAAACGAGCAGTACTTC.

The rearrangement links TRBV19 to TRBJ1-2; 10 bases are shared with TRBD1. The germline gives CDR1 LNHDA, CDR2 SQIVND (reference sequence). V was clipped by 8 bases and J by 2 bases; unmatched bases: 5. The CDR3 sequence is 14 residues long. CDR3 in DNA: TGTGCCAGTCAACCGGGACAGGGGAACTATGGCTACACCTTC. Protein: CASQPGQGNYGYTF.

V usage is TRBV5-1 and J usage is TRBJ2-7; unclear D gene. The CDR3 loop spans 17 amino acids. The germline V gene encodes CDR1 SGHRS and CDR2 YFSETQ. Trimming removed 1 base at V and 2 bases at J, with 19 bases between. In DNA, the CDR3 is TGCGCCAGCAGCTTGTTGATGTCCATGGCGGCCACCTACGAGCAGTACTTC. Its translation: CASSLLMSMAATYEQYF.

This sequence joins TRBV9 and TRBJ2-1; tentative D call: TRBD2 (6 bases). The germline gives CDR1 SGDLS, CDR2 YYNGEE. The CDR3 has 15 amino acids. Between the trimmed V and J ends, which lost 0 bases and 1 base, there was a span of 8 bases. In DNA form, the CDR3 reads TGTGCCAGCAGCGTAGGGACTAAATCCTACAATGAGCAGTTCTTC. Translation: CASSVGTKSYNEQFF.

The chain is built from TRBV5-1 and TRBJ2-3, with 10 bases fitting TRBD2. The CDR3 runs 16 residues. Trimming took 5 bases from V and 2 from J; bases not matched to a gene: 8. Germline values: CDR1 SGHRS, CDR2 YFSETQ. The CDR3 loop is CASRSQLAGSTDTQYF. CDR3 in DNA: TGCGCCAGCAGAAGCCAACTAGCGGGATCCACAGATACGCAGTATTTT.

The CDR3 loop is CASVPGTATVGGYTF. The CDR3 nucleotides are TGTGCCAGCGTACCGGGGACAGCTACTGTGGGAGGCTACACCTTC. The chain couples TRBV9 to TRBJ1-2; 7 nucleotides align to TRBD1. This CDR3 is built from 15 residues. V dropped 7 bases and J dropped 8; count of bases not matched to a gene: 17. Germline V gene lookup returns CDR1 SGDLS and CDR2 YYNGEE.